This T cell receptor beta chain was recorded in a study of control samples from healthy donors and cancer patients. Libraries were prepared by immunoSEQ multiplex PCR; TCRdb keeps only in-frame clonotypes and omits some of them. The sample has some 120,000 clones; about 94% are singletons. CDR3 length: 15 amino acids. The V end lost 5 bases, the J end lost 1 base, and 13 bases lay between the germline ends. The germline V gene encodes CDR1 MNHEY and CDR2 SMNVEV (reference sequence). The origin of this receptor is a man in his thirties or forties in good health. The sequencing input was blood. The genes are TRBV27 and TRBJ2-3, with a possible D match to TRBD2 (6 bases). The chain's CDR3 is CASSGGILGTDTQYF. As DNA, the CDR3 is TGTGCCAGCAGTGGAGGGATCCTTGGCACAGATACGCAGTATTTT.